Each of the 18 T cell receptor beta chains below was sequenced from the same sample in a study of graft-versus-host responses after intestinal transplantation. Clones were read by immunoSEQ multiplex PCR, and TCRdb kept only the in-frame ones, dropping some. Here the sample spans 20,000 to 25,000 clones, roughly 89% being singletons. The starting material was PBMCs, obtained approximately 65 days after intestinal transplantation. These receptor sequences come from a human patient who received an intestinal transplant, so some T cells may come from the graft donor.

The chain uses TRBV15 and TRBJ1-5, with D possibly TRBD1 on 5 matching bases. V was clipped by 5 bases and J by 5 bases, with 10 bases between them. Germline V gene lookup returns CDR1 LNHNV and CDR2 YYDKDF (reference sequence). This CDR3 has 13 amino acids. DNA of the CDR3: TGTGCCACCAGCGGGAAGGGGTATCAGCCCCAGCATTTT. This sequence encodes CATSGKGYQPQHF.

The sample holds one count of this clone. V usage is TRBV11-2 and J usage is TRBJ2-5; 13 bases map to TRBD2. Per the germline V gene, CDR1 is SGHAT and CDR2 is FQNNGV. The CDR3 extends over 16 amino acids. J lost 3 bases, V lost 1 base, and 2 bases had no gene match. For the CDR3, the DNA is TGTGCCAGCAGCTTAGGACTAGCGGGGGGTGAAGAGACCCAGTACTTC. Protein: CASSLGLAGGEETQYF.

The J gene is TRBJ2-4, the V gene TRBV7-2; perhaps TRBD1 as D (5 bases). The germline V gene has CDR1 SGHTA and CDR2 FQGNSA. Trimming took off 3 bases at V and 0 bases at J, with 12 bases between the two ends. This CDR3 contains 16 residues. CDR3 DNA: TGTGCCAGCAGCTTGGGTACAGGTTTAGCCAAAAACATTCAGTACTTC. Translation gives CASSLGTGLAKNIQYF. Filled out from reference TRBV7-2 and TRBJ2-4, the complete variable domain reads GAGVSQSPSNKVTEKGKDVELRCDPISGHTALYWYRQSLGQGLEFLIYFQGNSAPDKSGLPSDRFSAERTGGSVSTLTIQRTQQEDSAVYLCASSLGTGLAKNIQYFGAGTRLSVL.

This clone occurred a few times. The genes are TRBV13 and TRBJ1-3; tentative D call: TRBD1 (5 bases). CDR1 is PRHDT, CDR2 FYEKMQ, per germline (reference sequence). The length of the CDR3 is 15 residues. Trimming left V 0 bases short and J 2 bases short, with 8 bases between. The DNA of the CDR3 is TGTGCCAGCAGCTTAGGCCGGGACGCTGGAAACACCATATATTTT. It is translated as CASSLGRDAGNTIYF.

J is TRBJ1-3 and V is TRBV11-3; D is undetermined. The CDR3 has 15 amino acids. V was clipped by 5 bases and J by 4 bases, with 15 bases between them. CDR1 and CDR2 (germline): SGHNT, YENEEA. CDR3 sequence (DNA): TGTGCCAGCAGCCCGACCGAGTACCCCGGAAACACCATATATTTT. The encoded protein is CASSPTEYPGNTIYF.

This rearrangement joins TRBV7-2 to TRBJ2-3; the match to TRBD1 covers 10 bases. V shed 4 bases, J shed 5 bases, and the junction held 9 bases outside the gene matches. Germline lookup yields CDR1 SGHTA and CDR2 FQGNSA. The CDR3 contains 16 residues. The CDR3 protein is CASSSHPGQGIDTQYF. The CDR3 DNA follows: TGTGCCAGCAGCTCCCACCCGGGACAGGGGATAGATACGCAGTATTTT.

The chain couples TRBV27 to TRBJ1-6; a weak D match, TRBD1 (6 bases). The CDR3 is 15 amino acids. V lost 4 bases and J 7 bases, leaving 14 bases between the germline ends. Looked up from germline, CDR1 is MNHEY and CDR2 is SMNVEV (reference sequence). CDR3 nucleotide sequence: TGTGCCAGCAGTTCGCGTCCGGGACAAAATTCACCCCTCCACTTT. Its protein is CASSSRPGQNSPLHF.

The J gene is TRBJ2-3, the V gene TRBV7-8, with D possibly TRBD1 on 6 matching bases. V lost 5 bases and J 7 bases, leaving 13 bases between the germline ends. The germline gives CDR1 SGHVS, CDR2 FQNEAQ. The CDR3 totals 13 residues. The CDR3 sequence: CASSRSGAYTQYF. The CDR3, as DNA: TGTGCCAGCAGCCGATCAGGGGCATATACGCAGTATTTT. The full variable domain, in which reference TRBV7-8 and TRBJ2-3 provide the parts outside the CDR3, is GAGVSQSPRYKVAKRGQDVALRCDPISGHVSLFWYQQALGQGPEFLTYFQNEAQLDKSGLPSDRFFAERPEGSVSTLKIQRTQQEDSAVYLCASSRSGAYTQYFGPGTRLTVL.

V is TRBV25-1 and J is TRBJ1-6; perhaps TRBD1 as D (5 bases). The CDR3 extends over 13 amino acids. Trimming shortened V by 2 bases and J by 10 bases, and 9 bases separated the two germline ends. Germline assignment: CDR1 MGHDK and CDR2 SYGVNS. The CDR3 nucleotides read TGTGCCAGCAGTGAAGCAGGGTTGTCACCCCTCCACTTT. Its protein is CASSEAGLSPLHF. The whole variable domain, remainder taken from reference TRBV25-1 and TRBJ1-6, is EADIYQTPRYLVIGTGKKITLECSQTMGHDKMYWYQQDPGMELHLIHYSYGVNSTEKGDLSSESTVSRIRTEHFPLTLESARPSHTSQYLCASSEAGLSPLHFGNGTRLTVT.

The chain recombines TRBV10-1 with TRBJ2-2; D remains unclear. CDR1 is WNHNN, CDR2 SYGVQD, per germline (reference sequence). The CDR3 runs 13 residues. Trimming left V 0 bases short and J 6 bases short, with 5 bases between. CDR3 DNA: TGCGCCAGCAGTGAGTCGGTCTCCGGGGAGCTGTTTTTT. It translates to CASSESVSGELFF.

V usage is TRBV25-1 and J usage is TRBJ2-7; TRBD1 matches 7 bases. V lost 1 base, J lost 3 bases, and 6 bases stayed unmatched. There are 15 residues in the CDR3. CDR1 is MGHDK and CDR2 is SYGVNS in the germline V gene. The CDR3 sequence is CASSEWYRGDYEQYF. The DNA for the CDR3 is TGTGCCAGCAGTGAATGGTACAGGGGAGACTACGAGCAGTACTTC.

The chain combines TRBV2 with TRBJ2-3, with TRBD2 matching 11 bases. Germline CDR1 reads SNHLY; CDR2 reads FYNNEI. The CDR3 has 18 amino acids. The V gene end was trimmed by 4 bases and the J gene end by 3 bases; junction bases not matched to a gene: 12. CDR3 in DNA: TGTGCCAGCAGTGGTAGCGGGGGGGCTTCGTCGTTAACAGATACGCAGTATTTT. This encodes CASSGSGGASSLTDTQYF.

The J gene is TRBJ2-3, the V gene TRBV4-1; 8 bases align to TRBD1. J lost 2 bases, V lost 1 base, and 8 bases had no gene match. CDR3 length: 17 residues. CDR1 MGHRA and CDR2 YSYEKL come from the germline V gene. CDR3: CASSQVVGQEITDTQYF. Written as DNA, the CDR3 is TGCGCCAGCAGCCAAGTGGTGGGACAGGAGATCACAGATACGCAGTATTTT.

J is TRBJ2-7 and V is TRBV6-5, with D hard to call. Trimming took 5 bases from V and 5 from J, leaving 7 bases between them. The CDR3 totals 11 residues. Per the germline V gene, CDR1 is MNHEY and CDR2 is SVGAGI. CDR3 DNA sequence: TGTGCCAGCAGTGCATGGGACGAGCAGTACTTC. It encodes CASSAWDEQYF.

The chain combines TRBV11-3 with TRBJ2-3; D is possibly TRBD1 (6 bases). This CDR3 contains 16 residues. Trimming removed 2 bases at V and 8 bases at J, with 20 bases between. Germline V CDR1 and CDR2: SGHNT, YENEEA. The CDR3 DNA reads TGTGCCAGCAGCTTATCGTCGACAGGAGGCTTAGTTACGCAGTATTTT. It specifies CASSLSSTGGLVTQYF.

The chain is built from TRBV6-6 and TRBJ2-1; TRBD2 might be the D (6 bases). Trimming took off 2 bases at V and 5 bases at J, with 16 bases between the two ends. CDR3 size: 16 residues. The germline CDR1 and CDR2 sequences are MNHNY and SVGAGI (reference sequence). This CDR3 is CASSYQGRLDNNEQFF. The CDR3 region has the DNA TGTGCCAGCAGTTACCAAGGGAGACTAGACAACAATGAGCAGTTCTTC.

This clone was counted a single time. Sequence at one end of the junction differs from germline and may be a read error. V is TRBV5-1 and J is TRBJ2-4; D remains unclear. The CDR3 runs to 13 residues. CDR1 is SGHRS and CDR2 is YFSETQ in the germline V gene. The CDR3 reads CASSLEARNIQYF. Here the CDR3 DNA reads TGCGCCAGCAGCTTGGAGGCCAGAAACATTCAGTACTTC.

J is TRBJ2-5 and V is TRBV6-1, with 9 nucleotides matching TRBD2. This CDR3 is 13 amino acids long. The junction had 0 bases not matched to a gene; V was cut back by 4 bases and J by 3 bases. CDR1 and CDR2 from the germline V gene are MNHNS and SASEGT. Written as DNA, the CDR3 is TGTGCCAGCAGTGCTAGCGGGGAAGAGACCCAGTACTTC. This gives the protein CASSASGEETQYF.